Presented here are 15 T cell receptor beta chains from one specimen sequenced in a study of blood T cell repertoires in COVID-19 (dated by TCRdb to 2019 to 2021). The library was made by the immunoSEQ multiplex PCR assay. Not all clones reach the TCRdb copy of this immuneACCESS table, which keeps in-frame sequences only. Checked studies attribute under half of the gap to unresolved V genes and leave the rest unexplained. The sample data list 200,000 to 250,000 clones, and roughly 76% of these were observed just once. The top ten clonotypes cover 6.5% to 9% of the sample. The specimen sequenced was peripheral blood. The receptors come from a woman over 75 with COVID-19, enrolled during active disease.

V is TRBV5-1 and J is TRBJ1-2; possibly TRBD1 for D (6 bases). Germline CDR1 and CDR2: SGHRS and YFSETQ. Trimming took 3 bases from V and 4 from J, leaving 19 bases between them. The CDR3 is 16 amino acids. CDR3: CASSSDPQGLGYGYTF. Written as DNA, the CDR3 is TGCGCCAGCAGCTCGGACCCCCAGGGGCTGGGCTATGGCTACACCTTC.

CDR3 region: CAISSGLSNQPQHF. The DNA for the CDR3 is TGTGCCATCAGTTCAGGGTTGAGCAATCAGCCCCAGCATTTT. The chain recombines TRBV10-3 with TRBJ1-5; tentative D call: TRBD1 (5 bases). The CDR3 is made up of 14 amino acids. V was pared by 5 bases and J by 1 base, with 9 bases between. Germline V CDR1 and CDR2: ENHRY, SYGVKD.

This clone was observed a handful of times. The chain is built from TRBV5-1 and TRBJ2-1; 11 positions agree with TRBD2. The CDR3 spans 15 residues. Trimming removed 5 bases from V and 10 bases from J; junction bases left unmatched: 11. The V gene's germline CDR1 is SGHRS and CDR2 YFSETQ. The CDR3 loop is CASRDAGTSGEEQFF. CDR3 nucleotides: TGCGCCAGCAGGGATGCCGGGACTAGCGGAGAAGAGCAGTTCTTC.

CDR3 DNA: TGTGCCTGGACTCCTTATAGCAATCAGCCCCAGCATTTT. This encodes CAWTPYSNQPQHF. The chain employs TRBV30 and TRBJ1-5; no reliable D call. This CDR3 has 13 residues. V was cut by 4 bases and J by 0 bases, with 7 bases left in between. Germline V gene lookup returns CDR1 GTSNPN and CDR2 SVGIG (reference sequence).

This clone has a handful of counts. This sequence joins TRBV18 and TRBJ1-2, with a tentative D call TRBD1 (5 bases). The CDR3 runs 14 residues. V lost 4 bases, J lost 4 bases, and 13 bases lay in between. Germline-derived CDR1 and CDR2 are KGHSH and LQKENI. The CDR3 bases are TGTGCCAGCTCACAGTCGACAGAAGCCTATGGCTACACCTTC. Amino acids: CASSQSTEAYGYTF.

This chain links TRBV5-4 with TRBJ1-1; D remains ambiguous. The CDR3 has 14 amino acids. V was shortened by 2 bases and J by 3 bases, with 11 bases between the two germline ends. Germline assignment: CDR1 SGHNT and CDR2 YYREEE (reference sequence). The CDR3 protein is CASSFAQVDTEAFF. In DNA, the CDR3 is TGTGCCAGCAGCTTTGCTCAGGTCGACACTGAAGCTTTCTTT.

V and J are TRBV12-5 and TRBJ2-7; the D gene is possibly TRBD1 (5 bases). The germline V gene has CDR1 LGHNT and CDR2 FRNRAP. There are 17 residues in the CDR3. V gave up 1 base and J gave up 0 bases, with 16 bases separating them. As DNA, the CDR3 is TGTGCTAGTGGTTTGGCCCCTGGCAGGGCTTTCTCCTACGAGCAGTACTTC. Translation: CASGLAPGRAFSYEQYF.

This clone appeared once. The V call is TRBV5-1, the J call TRBJ1-2, with 8 nucleotides matching TRBD1. The CDR3 contains 15 residues. V lost 4 bases to trimming and J lost 4 bases; unmatched junction nucleotides: 9. Germline CDR1 reads SGHRS; CDR2 reads YFSETQ. The CDR3, as DNA: TGCGCCAGCAGCCTAACGGGACAGGTTAGCTATGGCTACACCTTC. Its protein product is CASSLTGQVSYGYTF.

The chain has TRBV6-2 or TRBV6-3 and TRBJ2-7; no firm D call. The germline V gene encodes CDR1 MNHEY and CDR2 SVGEGT. The germline V and J ends were trimmed by 2 bases and 6 bases, with 8 bases remaining between them. CDR3 length equals 12 residues. CDR3 DNA sequence: TGTGCCAGCAGTTACCCAGGTCCCGAGCAGTACTTC. Amino acids: CASSYPGPEQYF.

V is TRBV5-4 and J is TRBJ1-2; 7 bases match TRBD1. The germline gives CDR1 SGHNT, CDR2 YYREEE (reference sequence). This CDR3 comprises 17 residues. V lost 5 bases and J lost 10; bases outside the gene matches: 23. CDR3 region: CASRSGRVTGTAAAYTF. CDR3 coding DNA: TGTGCCAGCAGGTCCGGCCGGGTAACCGGGACAGCCGCAGCCTACACCTTC.

V usage is TRBV7-2 and J usage is TRBJ2-1; TRBD2 matches 12 bases. CDR3 length: 16 amino acids. The ends lost 0 bases at V and 8 bases at J; junction bases unmatched: 5. The germline gives CDR1 SGHTA, CDR2 FQGNSA. The CDR3 is CASSLASSGRGDEQFF. In DNA form, the CDR3 reads TGTGCCAGCAGCTTAGCGTCTAGCGGGAGGGGGGATGAGCAGTTCTTC.

The genes are TRBV24-1 and TRBJ2-1, with TRBD2 matching 7 bases. Germline V CDR1 and CDR2: KGHDR, SFDVKD. V shed 2 bases, J shed 7 bases, and the junction held 10 bases outside the gene matches. This CDR3 spans 16 amino acids. Here the CDR3 DNA reads TGTGCCACCAGTGATTCCCCCGGACTAGTCGGAAATGAGCAGTTCTTC. Translated, it gives CATSDSPGLVGNEQFF.

A word on this clone: Germline is not matched at one junction end, which may reflect a read error. The chain is built from TRBV7-9 and TRBJ2-7; no firm D call. The CDR3 contains 8 residues. Germline CDR1 SEHNR, CDR2 FQNEAQ (reference sequence). CDR3 DNA: TGTGCCAGCAGCCCCGACACCTTC. Its translation: CASSPDTF.

The CDR3 protein is CASSLVGTSLFF. CDR3 in DNA: TGTGCCAGCAGCTTAGTTGGGACTAGCTTGTTCTTC. V gene TRBV7-8 combines with J gene TRBJ2-1; 9 nucleotides align to TRBD2. The CDR3 loop spans 12 amino acids. Germline V gene data show CDR1 as SGHVS and CDR2 as FQNEAQ. Trimming removed 1 base from V and 15 bases from J; junction bases left unmatched: 4.

In its sample, this clone was seen once. The chain has TRBV6-5 and TRBJ1-2, with TRBD1 matching over 9 bases. This CDR3 has 15 amino acids. CDR1 MNHEY and CDR2 SVGAGI come from the germline V gene. J gave up 6 bases and V 2 bases, and 7 bases lay outside the gene matches. The CDR3 loop is CASSYGYRGRDGYTF. In DNA form, the CDR3 reads TGTGCCAGCAGTTACGGATACAGGGGGCGGGATGGCTACACCTTC.